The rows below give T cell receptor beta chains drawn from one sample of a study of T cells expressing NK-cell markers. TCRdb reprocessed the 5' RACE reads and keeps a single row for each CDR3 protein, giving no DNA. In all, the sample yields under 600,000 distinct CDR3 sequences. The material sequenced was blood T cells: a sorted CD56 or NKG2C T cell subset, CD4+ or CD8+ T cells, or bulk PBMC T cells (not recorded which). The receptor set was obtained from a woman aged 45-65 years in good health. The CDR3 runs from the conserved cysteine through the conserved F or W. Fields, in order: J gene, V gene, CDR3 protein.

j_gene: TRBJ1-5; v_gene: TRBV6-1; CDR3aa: CASTEIWGGNQPQHF
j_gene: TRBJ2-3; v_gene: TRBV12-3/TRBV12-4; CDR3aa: CASSTTSGRPLADTQYF
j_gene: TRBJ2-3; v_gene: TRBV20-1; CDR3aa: CSAPLAGGRLNTQYF
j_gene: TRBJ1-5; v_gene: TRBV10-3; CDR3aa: CAISETAGGNQPQHF
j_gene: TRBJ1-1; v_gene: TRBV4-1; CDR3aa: CASSTLASANTEAFF
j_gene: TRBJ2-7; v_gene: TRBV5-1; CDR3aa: CASSLRAGGPHEQYF
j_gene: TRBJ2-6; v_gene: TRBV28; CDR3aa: CASSFIPGRGSGANVLTF
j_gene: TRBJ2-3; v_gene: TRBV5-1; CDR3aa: CASSLRVAMGTDTQYF
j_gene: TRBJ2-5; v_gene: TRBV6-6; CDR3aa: CASRSTGGDQGTQYF
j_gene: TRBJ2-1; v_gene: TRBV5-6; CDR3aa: CASSFLGGSSDEQFF
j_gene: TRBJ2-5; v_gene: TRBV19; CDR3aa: CASSPTSGRAMETQYF
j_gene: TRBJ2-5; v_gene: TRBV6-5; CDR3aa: CASSYWTARETQYF
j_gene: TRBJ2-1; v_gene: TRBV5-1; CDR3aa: CASSLEGLENNEQFF
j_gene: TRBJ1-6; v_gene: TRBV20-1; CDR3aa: CSANGGGNSPLHF
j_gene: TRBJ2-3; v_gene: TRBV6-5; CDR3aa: CASSYLSGRATDTQYF
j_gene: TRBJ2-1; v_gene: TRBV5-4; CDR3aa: CASSIPKRESSYNEQFF
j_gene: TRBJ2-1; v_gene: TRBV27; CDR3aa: CASSLGSGGGYNEQFF
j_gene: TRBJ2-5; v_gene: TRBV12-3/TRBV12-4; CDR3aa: CASSTSGRAQETQYF
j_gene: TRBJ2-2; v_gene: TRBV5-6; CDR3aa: CASSFGANTGELFF
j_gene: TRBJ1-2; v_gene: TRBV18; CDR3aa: CASSPTRSDGYTF
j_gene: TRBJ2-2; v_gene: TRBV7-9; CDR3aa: CASKTSAYTGELFF
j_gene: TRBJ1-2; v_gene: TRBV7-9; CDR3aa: CASSLAEKGGYTF
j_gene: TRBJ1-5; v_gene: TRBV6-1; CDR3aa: CASSVDASPPQHF
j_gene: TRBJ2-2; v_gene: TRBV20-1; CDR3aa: CSASEQERTGELFF
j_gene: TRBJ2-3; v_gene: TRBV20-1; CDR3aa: CSARGLGGSAAQYF
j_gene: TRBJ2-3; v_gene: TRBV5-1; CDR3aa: CASSLEASGSEGTDTQYF
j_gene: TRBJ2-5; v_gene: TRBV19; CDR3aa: CASSAGGQKAETQYF
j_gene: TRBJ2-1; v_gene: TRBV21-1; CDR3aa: CASSPIWGRSNEQFF
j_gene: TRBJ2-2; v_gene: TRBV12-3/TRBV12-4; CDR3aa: CASSRRGELFF
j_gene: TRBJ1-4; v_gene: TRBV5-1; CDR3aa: CASSPDSNEKLFF
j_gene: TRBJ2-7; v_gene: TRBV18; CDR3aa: CASSPATSGRAHEQYF
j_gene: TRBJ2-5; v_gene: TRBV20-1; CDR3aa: CSAVVRPSLVETQYF
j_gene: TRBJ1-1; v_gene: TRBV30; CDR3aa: CAWRVGRLNTEAFF
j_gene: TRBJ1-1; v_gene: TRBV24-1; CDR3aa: CATRVRGSTEAFF
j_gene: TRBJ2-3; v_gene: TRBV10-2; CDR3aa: CASRLPSTDTQYF
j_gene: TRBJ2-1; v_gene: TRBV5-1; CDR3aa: CASSLQPGVEQFF
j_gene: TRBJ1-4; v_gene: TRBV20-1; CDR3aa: CSARDLVKYEKLFF
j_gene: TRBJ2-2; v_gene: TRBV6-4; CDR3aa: CASSDEEFGELFF
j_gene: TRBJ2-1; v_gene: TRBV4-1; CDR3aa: CASSQHSGRSYNEQFF
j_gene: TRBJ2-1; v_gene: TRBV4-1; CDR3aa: CASSQVSPTAYNEQFF
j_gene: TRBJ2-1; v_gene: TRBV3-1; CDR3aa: CASSQSRPREQFF
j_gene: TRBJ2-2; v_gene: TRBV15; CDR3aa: CATSRRSLQGTGELFF
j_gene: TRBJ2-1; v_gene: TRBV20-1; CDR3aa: CSARAGGNEQFF
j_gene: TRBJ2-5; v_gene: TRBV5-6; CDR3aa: CASSLVIAGVGVETQYF
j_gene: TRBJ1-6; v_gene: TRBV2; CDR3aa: CASSEVRGPRAHF
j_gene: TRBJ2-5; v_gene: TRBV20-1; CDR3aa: CSAAHSGRQTQYF
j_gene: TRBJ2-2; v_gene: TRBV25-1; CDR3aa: CASRTSGTYTGELFF
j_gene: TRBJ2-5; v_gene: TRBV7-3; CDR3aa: CASSVTSGSETQYF
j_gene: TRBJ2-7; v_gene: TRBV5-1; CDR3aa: CASSVERPLSSYEQYF
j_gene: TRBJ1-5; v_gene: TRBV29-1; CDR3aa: CSVVGDSNQPQHF